This T cell receptor beta chain stems from a study of OX40 agonist ivuxolimab in advanced cancers. Findings of the study overall: Low normalized T-cell clonal expansion also characterized some of the nonresponders. Fewer expanded clones were found on average in CD4+ than in CD8+ T cells. The 0.1-3.0 mg/kg partial responders had among the lowest clonal expansion. Both CD4+ and CD8+ T cell populations in blood had undergone clonal expansion by week 6 at 0.1 to 3.0 mg/kg.

Measured with immunoSEQ multiplex PCR; TCRdb has only the in-frame clones, and not every one. The sample shows about 19,000 clones, around 80% of them seen only once. The germline V gene has CDR1 MNHNS and CDR2 SASEGT. The CDR3 runs 16 residues. Trimming removed 0 bases from V and 7 bases from J, with 19 bases in between. As for this clone: Its antigen remains unidentified.

The chain carries TRBV6-1 and TRBJ2-7; D not resolved. The sequence was collected from an adult with an advanced solid tumor such as melanoma, head and neck, liver or kidney cancer. The sample here was CD4+ or CD8+ T cells sorted from blood, taken in a trial of the OX40 agonist ivuxolimab. The CDR3 DNA reads TGTGCCAGCAGTGAAGCGCATAGGTGGACGGCTCTTGAGCAGTACTTC. Its translation: CASSEAHRWTALEQYF.